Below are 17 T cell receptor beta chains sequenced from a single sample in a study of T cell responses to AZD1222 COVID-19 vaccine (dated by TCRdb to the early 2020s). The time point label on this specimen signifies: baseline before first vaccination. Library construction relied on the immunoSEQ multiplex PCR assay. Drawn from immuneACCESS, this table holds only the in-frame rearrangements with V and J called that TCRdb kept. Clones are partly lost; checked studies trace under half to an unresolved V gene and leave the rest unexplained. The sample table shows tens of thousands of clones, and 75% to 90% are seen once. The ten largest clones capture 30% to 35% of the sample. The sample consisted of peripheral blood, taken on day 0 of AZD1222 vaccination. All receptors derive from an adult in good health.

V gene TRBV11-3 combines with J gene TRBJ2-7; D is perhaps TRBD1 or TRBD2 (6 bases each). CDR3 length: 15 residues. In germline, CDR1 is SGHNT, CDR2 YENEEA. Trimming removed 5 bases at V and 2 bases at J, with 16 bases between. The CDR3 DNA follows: TGTGCCAGCAGCCCTCCGGGGGCCAAAGCCTACGAGCAGTACTTC. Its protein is CASSPPGAKAYEQYF.

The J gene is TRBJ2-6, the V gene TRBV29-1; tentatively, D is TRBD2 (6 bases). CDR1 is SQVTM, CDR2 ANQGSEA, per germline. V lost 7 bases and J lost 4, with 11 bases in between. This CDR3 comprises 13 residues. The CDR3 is CSAGDSGANVLTF. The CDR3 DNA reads TGCAGCGCCGGGGACTCGGGGGCCAACGTCCTGACTTTC.

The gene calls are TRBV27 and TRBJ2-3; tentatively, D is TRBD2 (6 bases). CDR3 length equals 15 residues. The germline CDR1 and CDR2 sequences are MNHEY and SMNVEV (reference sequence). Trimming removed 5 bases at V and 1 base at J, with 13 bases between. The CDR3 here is CASSPSPSGTDTQYF. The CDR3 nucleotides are TGTGCCAGCAGTCCCTCGCCTAGCGGCACAGATACGCAGTATTTT.

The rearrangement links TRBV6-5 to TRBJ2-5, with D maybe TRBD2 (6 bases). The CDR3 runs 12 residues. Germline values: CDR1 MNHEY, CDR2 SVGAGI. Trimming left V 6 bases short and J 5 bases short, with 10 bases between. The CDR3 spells CASRGTVETQYF. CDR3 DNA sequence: TGTGCCAGCAGGGGGACTGTGGAGACCCAGTACTTC.

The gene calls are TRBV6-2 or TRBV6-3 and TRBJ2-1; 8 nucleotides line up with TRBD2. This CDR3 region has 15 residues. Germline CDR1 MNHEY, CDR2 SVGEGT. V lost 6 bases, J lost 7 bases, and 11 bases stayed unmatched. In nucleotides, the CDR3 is TGTGCCAGCAGCCCTCGGGGGGGAGGGCCAAATGAGCAGTTCTTC. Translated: CASSPRGGGPNEQFF.

The CDR3 DNA follows: TGTGCCAGCAGTGACAGGAGGGGTTACAATGAGCAGTTCTTC. Translated: CASSDRRGYNEQFF. The V and J genes are TRBV6-1 and TRBJ2-1; D is perhaps TRBD2 (6 bases). CDR1 MNHNS and CDR2 SASEGT come from the germline V gene. V shed 3 bases and J shed 4 bases, with 10 bases lying between them. The CDR3 extends over 14 amino acids.

In DNA, the CDR3 is TGTGCCAGCAGTTTTGCGTATGATCAGCCCCAGCATTTT. Its translation is CASSFAYDQPQHF. V is TRBV28 and J is TRBJ1-5; no reliable D call. The CDR3 covers 13 residues. V was shortened by 3 bases and J by 5 bases, with 8 bases between the two germline ends. Germline-derived CDR1 and CDR2 are MDHEN and SYDVKM.

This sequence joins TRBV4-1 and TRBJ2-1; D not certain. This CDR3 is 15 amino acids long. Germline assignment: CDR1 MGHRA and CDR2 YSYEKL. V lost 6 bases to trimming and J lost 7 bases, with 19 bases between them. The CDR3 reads CASSPLETLPNEQFF. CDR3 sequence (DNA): TGCGCCAGCAGTCCCCTAGAAACCCTCCCAAATGAGCAGTTCTTC.

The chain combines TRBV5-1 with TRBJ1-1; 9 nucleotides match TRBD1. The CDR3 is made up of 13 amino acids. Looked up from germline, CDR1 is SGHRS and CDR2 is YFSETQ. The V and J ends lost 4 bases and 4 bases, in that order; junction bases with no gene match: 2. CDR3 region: CASSMDRGTEAFF. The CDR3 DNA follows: TGCGCCAGCAGCATGGACAGGGGCACTGAAGCTTTCTTT.

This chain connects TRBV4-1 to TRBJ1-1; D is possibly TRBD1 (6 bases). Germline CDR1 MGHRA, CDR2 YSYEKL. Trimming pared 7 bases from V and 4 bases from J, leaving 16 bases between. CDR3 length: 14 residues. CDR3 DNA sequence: TGCGCCAGCAACTACAGGGTGGAGACCACTGAAGCTTTCTTT. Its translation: CASNYRVETTEAFF.

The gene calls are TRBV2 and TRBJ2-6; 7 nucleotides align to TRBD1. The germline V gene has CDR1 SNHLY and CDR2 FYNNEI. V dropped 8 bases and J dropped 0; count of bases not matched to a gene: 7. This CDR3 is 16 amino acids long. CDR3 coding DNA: TGTGCCAGCGACGGACAGGCCTTCTCTGGGGCCAACGTCCTGACTTTC. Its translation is CASDGQAFSGANVLTF.

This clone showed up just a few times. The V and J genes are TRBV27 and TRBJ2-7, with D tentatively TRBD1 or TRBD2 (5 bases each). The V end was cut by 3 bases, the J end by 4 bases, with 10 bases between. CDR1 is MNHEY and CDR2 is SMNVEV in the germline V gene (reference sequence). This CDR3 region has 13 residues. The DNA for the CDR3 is TGTGCCAGCAGTTTCGGGGACGGATACGAGCAGTACTTC. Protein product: CASSFGDGYEQYF.

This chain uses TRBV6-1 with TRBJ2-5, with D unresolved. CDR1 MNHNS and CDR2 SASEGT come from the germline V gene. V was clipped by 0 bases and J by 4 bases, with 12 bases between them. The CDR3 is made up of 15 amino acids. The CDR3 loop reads CASSEAPPALETQYF. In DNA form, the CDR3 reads TGTGCCAGCAGTGAAGCGCCGCCTGCCTTAGAGACCCAGTACTTC.

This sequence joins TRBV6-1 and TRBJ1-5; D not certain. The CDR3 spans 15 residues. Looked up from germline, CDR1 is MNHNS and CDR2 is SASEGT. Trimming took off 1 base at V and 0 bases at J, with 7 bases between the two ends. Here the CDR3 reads CASSEEAGSNQPQHF. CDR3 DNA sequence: TGTGCCAGCAGTGAAGAGGCAGGTAGCAATCAGCCCCAGCATTTT.

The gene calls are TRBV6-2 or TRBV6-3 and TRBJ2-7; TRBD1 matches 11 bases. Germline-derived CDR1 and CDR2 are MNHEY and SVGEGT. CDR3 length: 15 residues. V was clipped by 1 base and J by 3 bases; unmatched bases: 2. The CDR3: CASSYLGTGGYEQYF. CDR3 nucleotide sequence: TGTGCCAGCAGTTACTTGGGGACAGGGGGCTACGAGCAGTACTTC.

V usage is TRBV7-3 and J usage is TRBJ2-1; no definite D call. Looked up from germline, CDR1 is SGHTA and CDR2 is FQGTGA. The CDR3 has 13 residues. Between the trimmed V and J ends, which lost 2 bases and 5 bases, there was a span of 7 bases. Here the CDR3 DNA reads TGTGCCAGCAGCTTAGTGATTGACAATGAGCAGTTCTTC. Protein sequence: CASSLVIDNEQFF.

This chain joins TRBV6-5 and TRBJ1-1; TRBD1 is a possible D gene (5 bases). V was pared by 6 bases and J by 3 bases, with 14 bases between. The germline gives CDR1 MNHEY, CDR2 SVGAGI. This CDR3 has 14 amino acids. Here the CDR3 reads CASRLDVGDTEAFF. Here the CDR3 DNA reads TGTGCCAGCAGATTGGACGTGGGGGACACTGAAGCTTTCTTT.